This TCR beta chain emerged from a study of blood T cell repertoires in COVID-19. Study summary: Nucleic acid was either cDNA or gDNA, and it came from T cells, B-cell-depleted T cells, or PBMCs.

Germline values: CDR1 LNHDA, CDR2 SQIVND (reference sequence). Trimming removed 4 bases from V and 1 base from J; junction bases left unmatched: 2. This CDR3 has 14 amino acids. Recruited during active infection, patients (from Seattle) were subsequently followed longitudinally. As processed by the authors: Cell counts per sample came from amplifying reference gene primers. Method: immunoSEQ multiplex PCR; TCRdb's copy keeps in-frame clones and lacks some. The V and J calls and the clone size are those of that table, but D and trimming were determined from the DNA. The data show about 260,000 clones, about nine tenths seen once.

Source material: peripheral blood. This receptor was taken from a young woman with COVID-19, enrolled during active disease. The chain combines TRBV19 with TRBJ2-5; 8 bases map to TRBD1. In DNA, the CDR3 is TGTGCCAGTAGTACAACAGGGGGCCAAGAGACCCAGTACTTC. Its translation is CASSTTGGQETQYF. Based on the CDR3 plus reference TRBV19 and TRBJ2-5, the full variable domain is DGGITQSPKYLFRKEGQNVTLSCEQNLNHDAMYWYRQDPGQGLRLIYYSQIVNDFQKGDIAEGYSVSREKKESFPLTVTSAQKNPTAFYLCASSTTGGQETQYFGPGTRLLVL.